This passage covers 17 T cell receptor beta chains from one sample sequenced in a study of T-cell memory formation after mild COVID-19. MiXCR, run by TCRdb on the 5' RACE reads, gives a single entry per CDR3 protein. Among about 360,000 distinct CDR3 sequences listed, around 14% were seen once. What was sequenced was PBMCs or a T cell subset sorted from them (not recorded which). These receptors all come from a man in his late teens or twenties who had mild COVID-19 (a few samples of this study predate the infection). Cell type and time point are not known.

This clonotype turned up a few times. The V call is TRBV29-1, the J call TRBJ1-1; D possibly corresponds to TRBD1 (6 bases). CDR1 and CDR2 from the germline V gene are SQVTM and ANQGSEA. The CDR3 runs 14 residues. Trimming cost V 7 bases and J 1 base, with 16 bases left between them. CDR3 amino acids: CSAAGGTQNTEAFF. As DNA, the CDR3 is TGCAGCGCCGCGGGAGGGACACAGAACACTGAAGCTTTCTTT.

The CDR3, as DNA: TGTGCCGGGAACAACGGGGGGATTGGTGGCTACACCTTC. It encodes CAGNNGGIGGYTF. V usage is TRBV7-9 and J usage is TRBJ1-2; possibly TRBD1 for D (5 bases). Trimming took 11 bases from V and 7 from J, leaving 20 bases between them. This CDR3 is built from 13 residues. Per germline, CDR1 SEHNR and CDR2 FQNEAQ (reference sequence).

In its sample, this clonotype was seen many times. The chain recombines TRBV12-3 or TRBV12-4 with TRBJ1-1; the D is unclear. V lost 3 bases and J lost 0, with 5 bases in between. The CDR3 totals 13 residues. DNA of the CDR3: TGTGCCAGCAGTTTCGGGCTGAACACTGAAGCTTTCTTT. This translates into CASSFGLNTEAFF.

This clonotype was seen ten or more times. The chain uses TRBV6-2 or TRBV6-3 and TRBJ2-3; 9 nucleotides agree with TRBD2. The CDR3 consists of 14 residues. V gave up 7 bases and J gave up 5 bases; unmatched junction bases: 7. Germline-derived CDR1 and CDR2 are MNHEY and SVGEGT. The CDR3 region is CASTPRRGGDTQYF. Here the CDR3 DNA reads TGTGCCAGCACACCCCGGCGGGGGGGAGATACGCAGTATTTT.

Turning to this clonotype: A junction end diverges from the germline sequence, so it may reflect a read error. The V and J genes are TRBV7-7 and TRBJ1-4; D remains unclear. Germline CDR1 and CDR2: SSHAT and FNYEAQ (reference sequence). This CDR3 region has 16 residues. The DNA of the CDR3 is TGTGCTAGCAGCTTAGGGAAGTCTGCAACTAATGAAAAACTGTTTTTT. This encodes CASSLGKSATNEKLFF.

This clonotype was counted a few times. V usage is TRBV2 and J usage is TRBJ2-7; weak D call: TRBD2 (5 bases). The V gene lost 7 bases and the J gene lost 5 bases, with 9 bases spanning the gap. This CDR3 spans 11 amino acids. Germline CDR1 and CDR2: SNHLY and FYNNEI. This CDR3 is CASKRWHEQYF. The CDR3 nucleotides read TGTGCCAGCAAGCGGTGGCACGAGCAGTACTTC.

This clonotype was counted only a few times. The J gene is TRBJ2-3, the V gene TRBV9, with 14 bases identical to TRBD2. The germline CDR1 and CDR2 sequences are SGDLS and YYNGEE. The CDR3 is 16 residues long. The V segment lost 3 bases and the J segment 4 bases; nucleotides outside the gene matches: 4. The CDR3 protein is CASSGLAGGQSDTQYF. CDR3 DNA sequence: TGTGCCAGCAGCGGACTAGCGGGGGGGCAATCAGATACGCAGTATTTT.

This clonotype was recorded once. The CDR3 loop is CASSLVGGSSYEQYF. CDR3 bases: TGCGCCAGCAGCTTGGTGGGCGGGAGCTCCTACGAGCAGTACTTC. The chain carries TRBV5-1 and TRBJ2-7, with 7 bases lining up with TRBD2. V gave up 0 bases and J gave up 0 bases; unmatched junction bases: 3. The CDR3 consists of 15 residues. Germline V gives CDR1 SGHRS, CDR2 YFSETQ.

This clonotype came up a few times. The CDR3 reads CASSYRGWVEDTQYF. The CDR3 nucleotides read TGTGCCAGCAGTTACAGGGGCTGGGTGGAAGATACGCAGTATTTT. The chain uses TRBV6-5 and TRBJ2-3; D perhaps matches TRBD1 (5 bases). The CDR3 sequence is 15 residues long. CDR1 is MNHEY and CDR2 is SVGAGI in the germline V gene. Trimming pared 2 bases from V and 5 bases from J, leaving 14 bases between.

The chain links TRBV6-5 to TRBJ2-3; no clear D gene. CDR1 and CDR2 (germline): MNHEY, SVGAGI. This CDR3 has 12 amino acids. V lost 6 bases to trimming and J lost 4 bases, with 8 bases between them. The CDR3 bases are TGTGCCAGCAGGGGTGGGCCAGATACGCAGTATTTT. It encodes CASRGGPDTQYF.

This clonotype was observed a handful of times. The DNA is left out, because the CDR3 cannot be placed on it with certainty; the CDR3 is given as TCRdb lists it. The V call is TRBV7-8, the J call TRBJ1-2. CDR1 and CDR2 (germline): SGHVS, FQNEAQ. The CDR3 has 16 amino acids, counting both end residues. CDR3 in amino acids: CASSLDFGPANYGYTF.

At least ten counts were recorded for this clonotype. The chain recombines TRBV28 with TRBJ1-1; possible D gene TRBD1, 6 bases. Germline V gene sequence: CDR1 MDHEN, CDR2 SYDVKM. V lost 6 bases and J lost 1, with 15 bases in between. There are 15 residues in the CDR3. CDR3 in amino acids: CASSQRGGGNTEAFF. In nucleotides, the CDR3 is TGTGCCAGCAGCCAGAGAGGGGGGGGGAACACTGAAGCTTTCTTT.

This clonotype turned up a few times. The gene calls are TRBV24-1 and TRBJ2-6; D ambiguous. This CDR3 comprises 19 residues. V gave up 0 bases and J gave up 0 bases, with 14 bases separating them. Germline CDR1 and CDR2: KGHDR and SFDVKD. The CDR3: CATSDLYMDRNSGANVLTF. For the CDR3, the DNA is TGTGCCACCAGTGATTTGTATATGGACCGAAACTCTGGGGCCAACGTCCTGACTTTC.

This clonotype has more than one count but fewer than ten. The chain uses TRBV7-2 and TRBJ1-2; possible D gene TRBD1, 6 bases. Germline CDR1 reads SGHTA; CDR2 reads FQGNSA. CDR3 size: 17 residues. Trimming took 5 bases from V and 3 from J, leaving 22 bases between them. CDR3: CASSTPGRRGFHYGYTF. In DNA form, the CDR3 reads TGTGCCAGCAGCACCCCGGGGCGGAGGGGGTTCCACTATGGCTACACCTTC.

The chain combines TRBV20-1 with TRBJ1-1; D perhaps matches TRBD1 (5 bases). Trimming cost V 4 bases and J 1 base, with 22 bases left between them. Germline V CDR1 and CDR2: DFQATT, SNEGSKA (reference sequence). The CDR3 length is 17 residues. CDR3 sequence (DNA): TGCAGTGCTAAACAGTCGGGAGGGGCGGTAAAGAACACTGAAGCTTTCTTT. It codes for CSAKQSGGAVKNTEAFF.

Many counts were recorded for this clonotype. The chain uses TRBV29-1 and TRBJ1-1, with 7 bases that match TRBD1. V lost 6 bases, J lost 4 bases, and 5 bases stayed unmatched. The germline CDR1 and CDR2 sequences are SQVTM and ANQGSEA. This CDR3 is 12 amino acids long. The CDR3 region is CSVRQGGTEAFF. Here the CDR3 DNA reads TGCAGCGTCCGGCAGGGGGGCACTGAAGCTTTCTTT.

The rearrangement uses TRBV5-1 and TRBJ2-3; D might be TRBD1 (5 bases). Per germline, CDR1 SGHRS and CDR2 YFSETQ. V was cut by 4 bases and J by 5 bases, with 14 bases left in between. This CDR3 contains 14 residues. CDR3 sequence (DNA): TGCGCCAGCAGCCATGGGGCAGGGCAAGATACGCAGTATTTT. Translation gives CASSHGAGQDTQYF.